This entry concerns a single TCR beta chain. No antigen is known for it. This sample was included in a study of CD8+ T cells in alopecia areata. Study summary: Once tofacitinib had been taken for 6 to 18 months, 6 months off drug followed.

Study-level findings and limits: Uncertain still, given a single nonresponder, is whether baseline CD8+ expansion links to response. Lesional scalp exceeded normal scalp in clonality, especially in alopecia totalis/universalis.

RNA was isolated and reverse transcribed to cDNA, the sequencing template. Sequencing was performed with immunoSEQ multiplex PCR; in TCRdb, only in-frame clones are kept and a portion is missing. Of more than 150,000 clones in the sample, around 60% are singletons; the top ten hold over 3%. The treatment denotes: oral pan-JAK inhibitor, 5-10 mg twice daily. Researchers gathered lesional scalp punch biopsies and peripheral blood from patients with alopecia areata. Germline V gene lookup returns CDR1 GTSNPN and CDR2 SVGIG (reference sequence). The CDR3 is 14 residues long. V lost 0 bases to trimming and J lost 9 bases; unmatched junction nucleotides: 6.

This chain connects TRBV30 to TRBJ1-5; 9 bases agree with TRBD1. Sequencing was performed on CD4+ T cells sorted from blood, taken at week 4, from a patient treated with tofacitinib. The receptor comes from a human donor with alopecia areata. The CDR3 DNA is TGTGCCTGGAGTGTACGACAGGGGGAGGTGCCCCAGCATTTT. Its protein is CAWSVRQGEVPQHF.